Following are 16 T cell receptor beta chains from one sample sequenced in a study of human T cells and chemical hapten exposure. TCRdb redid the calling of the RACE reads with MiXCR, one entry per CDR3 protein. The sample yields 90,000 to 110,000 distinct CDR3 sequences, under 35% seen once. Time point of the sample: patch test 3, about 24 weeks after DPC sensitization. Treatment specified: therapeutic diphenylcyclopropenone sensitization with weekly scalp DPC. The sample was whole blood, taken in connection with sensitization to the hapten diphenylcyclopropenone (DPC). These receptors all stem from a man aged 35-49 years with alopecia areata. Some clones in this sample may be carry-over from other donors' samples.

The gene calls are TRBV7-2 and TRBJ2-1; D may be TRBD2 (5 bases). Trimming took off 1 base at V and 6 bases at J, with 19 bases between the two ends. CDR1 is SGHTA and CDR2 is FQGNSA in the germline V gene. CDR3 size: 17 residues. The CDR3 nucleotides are TGTGCCAGCAGCTTAGGAGGGCTAGGGCCCCCTGGCAATGAGCAGTTCTTC. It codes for CASSLGGLGPPGNEQFF.

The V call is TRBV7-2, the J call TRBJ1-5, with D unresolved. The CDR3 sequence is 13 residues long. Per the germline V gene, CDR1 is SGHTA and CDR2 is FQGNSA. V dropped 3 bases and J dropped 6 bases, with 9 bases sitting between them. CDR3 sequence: CASSLIGGQPQHF. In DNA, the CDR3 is TGTGCCAGCAGCTTGATCGGAGGTCAGCCCCAGCATTTT.

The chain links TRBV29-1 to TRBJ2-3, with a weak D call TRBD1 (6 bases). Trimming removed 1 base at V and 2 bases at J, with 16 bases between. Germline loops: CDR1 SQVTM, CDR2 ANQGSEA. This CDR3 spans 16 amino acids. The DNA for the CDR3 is TGCAGCGTTGAAGGGGGGCCGAACCACCTCACAGATACGCAGTATTTT. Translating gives CSVEGGPNHLTDTQYF.

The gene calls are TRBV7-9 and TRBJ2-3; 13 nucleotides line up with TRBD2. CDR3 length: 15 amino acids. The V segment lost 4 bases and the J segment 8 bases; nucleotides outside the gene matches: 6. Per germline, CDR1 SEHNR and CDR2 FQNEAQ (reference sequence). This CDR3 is CASSSRLAGGGTQYF. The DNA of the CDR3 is TGTGCCAGCAGCTCAAGACTAGCGGGAGGTGGTACGCAGTATTTT.

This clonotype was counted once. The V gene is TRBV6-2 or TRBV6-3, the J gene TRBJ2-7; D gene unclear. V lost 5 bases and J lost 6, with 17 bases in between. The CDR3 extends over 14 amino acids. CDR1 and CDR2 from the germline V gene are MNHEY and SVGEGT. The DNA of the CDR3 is TGTGCCAGCAGTCGCCTCGCCCAAGCCGGCGAGCAGTACTTC. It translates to CASSRLAQAGEQYF.

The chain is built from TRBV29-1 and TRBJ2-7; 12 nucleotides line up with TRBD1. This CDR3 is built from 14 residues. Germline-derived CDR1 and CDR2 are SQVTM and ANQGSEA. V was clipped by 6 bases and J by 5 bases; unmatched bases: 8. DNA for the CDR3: TGCAGCGTCGATTCCGGGACAGGGGGCAACGAGCAGTACTTC. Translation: CSVDSGTGGNEQYF.

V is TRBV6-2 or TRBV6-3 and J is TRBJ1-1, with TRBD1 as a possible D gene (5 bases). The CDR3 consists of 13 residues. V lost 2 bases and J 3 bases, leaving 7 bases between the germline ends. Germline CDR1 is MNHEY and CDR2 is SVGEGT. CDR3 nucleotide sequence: TGTGCCAGCAGTTACGGGACGGACACTGAAGCTTTCTTT. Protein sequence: CASSYGTDTEAFF.

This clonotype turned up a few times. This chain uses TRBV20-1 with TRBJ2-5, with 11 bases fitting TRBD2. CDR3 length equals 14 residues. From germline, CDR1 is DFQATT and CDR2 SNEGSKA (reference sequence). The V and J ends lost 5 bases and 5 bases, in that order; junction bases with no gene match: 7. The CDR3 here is CSADSGRAPETQYF. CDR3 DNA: TGCAGTGCTGATAGCGGGAGGGCACCCGAGACCCAGTACTTC.

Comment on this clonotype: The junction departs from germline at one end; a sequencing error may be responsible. In DNA, the CDR3 is TGTGCCAGCAGCTTGGCAGGGGGCAAACAGCCCCAGCATTTT. Its translation: CASSLAGGKQPQHF. The chain uses TRBV5-6 and TRBJ1-5; 8 bases fit TRBD1. The CDR3 has 14 amino acids. Germline V lookup: CDR1 SGHDT, CDR2 YYEEEE.

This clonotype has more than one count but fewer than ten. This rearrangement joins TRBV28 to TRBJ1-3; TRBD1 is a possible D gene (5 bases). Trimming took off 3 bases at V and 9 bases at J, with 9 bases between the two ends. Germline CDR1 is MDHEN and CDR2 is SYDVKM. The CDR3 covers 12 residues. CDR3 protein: CASSLLGRTIYF. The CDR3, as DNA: TGTGCCAGCAGTTTGTTGGGGCGCACCATATATTTT.

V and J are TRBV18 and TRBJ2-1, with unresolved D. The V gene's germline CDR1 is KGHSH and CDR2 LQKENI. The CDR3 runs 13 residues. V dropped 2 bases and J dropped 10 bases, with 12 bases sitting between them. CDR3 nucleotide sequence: TGTGCCAGCTCACCAGCAGCCTACCACGAGCAGTTCTTC. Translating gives CASSPAAYHEQFF. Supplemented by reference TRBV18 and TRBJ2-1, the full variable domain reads NAGVMQNPRHLVRRRGQEARLRCSPMKGHSHVYWYRQLPEEGLKFMVYLQKENIIDESGMPKERFSAEFPKEGPSILRIQQVVRGDSAAYFCASSPAAYHEQFFGPGTRLTVL.

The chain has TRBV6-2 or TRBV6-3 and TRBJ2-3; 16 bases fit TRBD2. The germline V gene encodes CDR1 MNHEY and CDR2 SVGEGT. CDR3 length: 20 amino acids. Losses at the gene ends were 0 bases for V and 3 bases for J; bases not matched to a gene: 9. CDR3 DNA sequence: TGTGCCAGCAGTTACTCTCCGGGACTAGCGGGAGGGCCACGGACAGATACGCAGTATTTT. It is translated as CASSYSPGLAGGPRTDTQYF.

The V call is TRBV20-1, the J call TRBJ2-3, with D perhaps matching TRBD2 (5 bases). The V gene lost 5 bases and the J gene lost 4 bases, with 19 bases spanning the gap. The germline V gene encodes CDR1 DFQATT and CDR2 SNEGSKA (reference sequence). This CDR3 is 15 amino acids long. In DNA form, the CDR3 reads TGCAGTGCTGAAAGGACTCACGCTGGGCCAGATACGCAGTATTTT. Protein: CSAERTHAGPDTQYF.

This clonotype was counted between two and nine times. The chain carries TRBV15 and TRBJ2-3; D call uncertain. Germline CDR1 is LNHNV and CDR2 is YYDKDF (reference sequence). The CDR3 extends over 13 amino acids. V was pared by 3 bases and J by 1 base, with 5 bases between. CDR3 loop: CATSRSGTDTQYF. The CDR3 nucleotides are TGTGCCACCAGCAGGAGCGGCACAGATACGCAGTATTTT.

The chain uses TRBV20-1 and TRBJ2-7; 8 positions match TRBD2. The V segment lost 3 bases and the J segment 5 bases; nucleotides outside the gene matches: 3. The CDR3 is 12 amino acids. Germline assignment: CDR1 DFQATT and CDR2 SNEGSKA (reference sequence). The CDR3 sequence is CSASGRADEQYF. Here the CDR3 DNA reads TGCAGTGCTAGCGGGAGGGCCGACGAGCAGTACTTC.

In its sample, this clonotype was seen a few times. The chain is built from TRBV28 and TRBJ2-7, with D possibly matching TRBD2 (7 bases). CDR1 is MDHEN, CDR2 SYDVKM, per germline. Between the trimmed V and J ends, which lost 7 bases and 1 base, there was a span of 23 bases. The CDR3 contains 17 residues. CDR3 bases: TGTGCCAGCAAGGGAGGGGACGTCGGACAGACTTCCTACGAGCAGTACTTC. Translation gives CASKGGDVGQTSYEQYF. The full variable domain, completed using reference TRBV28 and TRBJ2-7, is DVKVTQSSRYLVKRTGEKVFLECVQDMDHENMFWYRQDPGLGLRLIYFSYDVKMKEKGDIPEGYSVSREKKERFSLILESASTNQTSMYLCASKGGDVGQTSYEQYFGPGTRLTVT.